Listed here are 27 T cell receptor beta chains from one sample, sequenced in a study of blood T cell repertoires in COVID-19. Sequencing was performed with immunoSEQ multiplex PCR; in TCRdb, only in-frame clones are kept and a portion is missing. Among 160,000 or so clones, roughly 74% were seen once, and the ten largest hold 14%. Sequencing was performed on peripheral blood. These receptors came from a woman at least 80 years old with acute or convalescent COVID-19.

The chain links TRBV2 to TRBJ2-1; TRBD2 matches at 7 bases. The ends lost 3 bases at V and 2 bases at J; junction bases unmatched: 13. CDR3 length equals 18 residues. Germline-derived CDR1 and CDR2 are SNHLY and FYNNEI. The CDR3 DNA reads TGTGCCAGCAGTGACAGGTGGGCACCGGGAGGCACCTACAATGAGCAGTTCTTC. Amino acid sequence: CASSDRWAPGGTYNEQFF.

V usage is TRBV29-1 and J usage is TRBJ1-5; D might be TRBD1 (6 bases). Germline loops: CDR1 SQVTM, CDR2 ANQGSEA. The V end lost 6 bases, the J end lost 0 bases, and 15 bases lay between the germline ends. CDR3 size: 15 residues. The CDR3 DNA is TGCAGCGTGGACGGGACATATGATAGCAATCAGCCCCAGCATTTT. As protein: CSVDGTYDSNQPQHF.

The J gene is TRBJ1-1, the V gene TRBV27, with TRBD1 as a possible D gene (5 bases). The germline V gene encodes CDR1 MNHEY and CDR2 SMNVEV (reference sequence). Between the trimmed V and J ends, which lost 3 bases and 8 bases, there was a span of 13 bases. This CDR3 region has 13 residues. The CDR3 coding sequence is TGTGCCAGCAGTTTTAGACAGTCCAGGGAAGCTTTCTTT. This translates into CASSFRQSREAFF.

CDR3 sequence: CASSLRLEQFF. CDR3 nucleotide sequence: TGTGCCAGCAGCTTACGACTAGAGCAGTTCTTC. V and J are TRBV3-1 (or the pseudogene TRBV3-2) and TRBJ2-1; D may be TRBD2 (5 bases). V gave up 5 bases and J gave up 10 bases, with 9 bases separating them. The CDR3 is 11 amino acids. Per the germline V gene, CDR1 is LGHDT and CDR2 is YNNKEL (reference sequence).

The chain carries TRBV6-1 and TRBJ1-5; no clear D gene. This CDR3 is 14 amino acids long. In germline, CDR1 is MNHNS, CDR2 SASEGT. Trimming took 2 bases from V and 0 from J, leaving 5 bases between them. CDR3 bases: TGTGCCAGCAGTGAACAGTCTAGCAATCAGCCCCAGCATTTT. Protein product: CASSEQSSNQPQHF.

This chain uses TRBV5-1 with TRBJ2-7, with TRBD1 matching 8 bases. The CDR3 runs to 15 residues. Germline V CDR1 and CDR2: SGHRS, YFSETQ. Trimming removed 2 bases from V and 3 bases from J; junction bases left unmatched: 7. In DNA, the CDR3 is TGCGCCAGCAGCTTCTCCGGGACAGGCGACTACGAGCAGTACTTC. It encodes CASSFSGTGDYEQYF. The complete variable domain, with remaining parts taken from reference TRBV5-1 and TRBJ2-7, reads KAGVTQTPRYLIKTRGQQVTLSCSPISGHRSVSWYQQTPGQGLQFLFEYFSETQRNKGNFPGRFSGRQFSNSRSEMNVSTLELGDSALYLCASSFSGTGDYEQYFGPGTRLTVT.

The genes are TRBV18 and TRBJ1-5; D call uncertain. The CDR3 is 13 amino acids. V was pared by 2 bases and J by 9 bases, with 11 bases between. Germline CDR1 reads KGHSH; CDR2 reads LQKENI. CDR3 sequence reads: CASSPVTGSPQHF. The CDR3 nucleotides are TGTGCCAGCTCACCAGTAACGGGTTCGCCCCAGCATTTT.

This chain joins TRBV3-1 (or the pseudogene TRBV3-2) and TRBJ2-3; 10 bases match TRBD1. V gave up 4 bases and J gave up 3 bases; unmatched junction bases: 7. This CDR3 region has 16 residues. Per germline, CDR1 LGHDT and CDR2 YNNKEL (reference sequence). The CDR3 spells CASSPAVGQGTDTQYF. Here the CDR3 DNA reads TGTGCCAGCAGCCCGGCTGTGGGACAGGGGACAGATACGCAGTATTTT.

The chain is built from TRBV28 and TRBJ2-5, with 11 nucleotides matching TRBD2. Germline CDR1 reads MDHEN; CDR2 reads SYDVKM. The CDR3 covers 15 residues. V was clipped by 7 bases and J by 6 bases; unmatched bases: 10. The CDR3 DNA reads as TGTGCCAGCATCAAAGCACTAGCGGGGGATCAGACCCAGTACTTC. Protein sequence: CASIKALAGDQTQYF.

The V and J genes are TRBV11-2 and TRBJ2-7; the match to TRBD1 covers 12 bases. Germline-derived CDR1 and CDR2 are SGHAT and FQNNGV. Unmatched junction bases numbered 5, after V lost 5 bases and J lost 3 bases. This CDR3 is 15 amino acids long. The CDR3, as DNA: TGTGCCAGCAGCACCGGGACAGGGGGCGTCTACGAGCAGTACTTC. It encodes CASSTGTGGVYEQYF.

This rearrangement joins TRBV10-3 to TRBJ1-5; D unclear. CDR1 ENHRY and CDR2 SYGVKD come from the germline V gene. The ends were cut back, 3 bases at V and 0 bases at J, with 6 bases in the middle. The CDR3 runs to 14 residues. For the CDR3, the DNA is TGTGCCATCAGTGATGTAAATAGCAATCAGCCCCAGCATTTT. This gives the protein CAISDVNSNQPQHF.

The chain couples TRBV27 to TRBJ1-5, with D perhaps TRBD1 (6 bases). V was cut by 6 bases and J by 4 bases, with 19 bases left in between. The CDR3 extends over 16 amino acids. Germline CDR1 and CDR2: MNHEY and SMNVEV (reference sequence). DNA for the CDR3: TGTGCCAGCAGCAGCACCGGGACACTAGGTAATCAGCCCCAGCATTTT. Encoded protein: CASSSTGTLGNQPQHF.

The gene calls are TRBV5-1 and TRBJ1-6, with D perhaps TRBD1 (5 bases). The CDR3 has 14 residues. V lost 5 bases, J lost 0 bases, and 6 bases lay in between. Germline-derived CDR1 and CDR2 are SGHRS and YFSETQ. CDR3 sequence: CASSDSSYNSPLHF. DNA for the CDR3: TGCGCCAGCAGTGACAGCTCCTATAATTCACCCCTCCACTTT.

This clone is a singleton in its sample. V is TRBV27 and J is TRBJ2-7, with 8 nucleotides matching TRBD1. The germline V gene has CDR1 MNHEY and CDR2 SMNVEV (reference sequence). The CDR3 has 16 amino acids. With V trimmed by 7 bases and J by 4 bases, 15 bases remained unmatched. The CDR3 region is CASTRGRGRGLYEQYF. The CDR3 DNA reads TGTGCCAGCACCAGAGGGCGGGGCAGGGGGCTGTACGAGCAGTACTTC.

The rearrangement uses TRBV28 and TRBJ1-2; 10 bases align to TRBD1. V lost 1 base, J lost 8 bases, and 7 bases stayed unmatched. This CDR3 is built from 15 residues. Germline CDR1 is MDHEN and CDR2 is SYDVKM. As DNA, the CDR3 is TGTGCCAGCAGTTTATCGGGACAGGGGCTATCCGGCTACACCTTC. It translates to CASSLSGQGLSGYTF.

Points on this clone: The junction departs from the called germline gene at one end, perhaps through a read error. The chain recombines TRBV6-1 with TRBJ1-1; TRBD1 is a possible D gene (5 bases). There are 13 residues in the CDR3. Germline-derived CDR1 and CDR2 are MNHNS and SASEGT. CDR3 loop: CASSESGTRVVIF. Here the CDR3 DNA reads TGTGCCAGCAGTGAGTCTGGGACTCGGGTCGTGATCTTT.

This clone was seen just once. Other DNA variants within this sample encode the same CDR3. J is TRBJ1-1 and V is TRBV29-1; 11 bases map to TRBD1. Germline CDR1 reads SQVTM; CDR2 reads ANQGSEA. The CDR3 runs 13 residues. Trimming took 6 bases from V and 4 from J; bases not matched to a gene: 4. CDR3 protein: CSVGGQGGTEAFF. The CDR3 DNA reads TGCAGCGTCGGGGGACAGGGGGGCACTGAAGCTTTCTTT. Full variable domain (rest looked up from reference TRBV29-1 and TRBJ1-1): SAVISQKPSRDICQRGTSLTIQCQVDSQVTMMFWYRQQPGQSLTLIATANQGSEATYESGFVIDKFPISRPNLTFSTLTVSNMSPEDSSIYLCSVGGQGGTEAFFGQGTRLTVV.

J is TRBJ1-2 and V is TRBV29-1; D call uncertain. The CDR3 spans 16 residues. The germline CDR1 and CDR2 sequences are SQVTM and ANQGSEA. Trimming took off 0 bases at V and 6 bases at J, with 20 bases between the two ends. In nucleotides, the CDR3 is TGCAGCGTTGAAGATCTAGGAGGGCCAAGCTTAAATGGCTACACCTTC. Translating gives CSVEDLGGPSLNGYTF.

The V and J genes are TRBV6-5 and TRBJ2-3, with D possibly TRBD2 on 5 matching bases. The length of the CDR3 is 15 residues. V lost 0 bases to trimming and J lost 2 bases, with 9 bases between them. The germline V gene encodes CDR1 MNHEY and CDR2 SVGAGI. CDR3 in DNA: TGTGCCAGCAGTTACTCGGGGAGATCCACAGATACGCAGTATTTT. This translates into CASSYSGRSTDTQYF.

V gene TRBV2 combines with J gene TRBJ2-5; the match to TRBD1 covers 9 bases. CDR3 length: 14 amino acids. The V gene's germline CDR1 is SNHLY and CDR2 FYNNEI. V gave up 5 bases and J gave up 5 bases; unmatched junction bases: 6. CDR3 protein: CASSKGQGTETQYF. In DNA form, the CDR3 reads TGTGCCAGCAGTAAGGGACAGGGTACGGAGACCCAGTACTTC.

This rearrangement joins TRBV28 to TRBJ1-1, with D possibly TRBD1 on 5 matching bases. V shed 6 bases and J shed 1 base, with 9 bases lying between them. CDR1 is MDHEN and CDR2 is SYDVKM in the germline V gene. The CDR3 loop spans 13 amino acids. The CDR3 DNA reads as TGTGCCAGCAGGCCGACAGAGAACACTGAAGCTTTCTTT. Amino acids: CASRPTENTEAFF.

The V call is TRBV5-1, the J call TRBJ1-1; TRBD1 is a possible D gene (5 bases). V shed 0 bases and J shed 4 bases, with 10 bases lying between them. Germline V gene lookup returns CDR1 SGHRS and CDR2 YFSETQ. CDR3 length equals 14 residues. The CDR3 loop is CASSLGGYGTEAFF. The CDR3 region has the DNA TGCGCCAGCAGCTTGGGGGGCTACGGCACTGAAGCTTTCTTT. The full variable domain, completed using reference TRBV5-1 and TRBJ1-1, is KAGVTQTPRYLIKTRGQQVTLSCSPISGHRSVSWYQQTPGQGLQFLFEYFSETQRNKGNFPGRFSGRQFSNSRSEMNVSTLELGDSALYLCASSLGGYGTEAFFGQGTRLTVV.

This chain links TRBV18 with TRBJ1-1; 8 nucleotides match TRBD1. This CDR3 contains 14 residues. Germline loops: CDR1 KGHSH, CDR2 LQKENI. Trimming at V came to 4 bases and at J to 3 bases, leaving 4 bases not matched to a gene. CDR3 protein: CASSRQGADTEAFF. DNA of the CDR3: TGTGCCAGCTCACGCCAGGGGGCCGACACTGAAGCTTTCTTT.

The rearrangement uses TRBV15 and TRBJ2-7; D uncertain. Trimming took 4 bases from V and 3 from J, leaving 19 bases between them. CDR1 and CDR2 (germline): LNHNV, YYDKDF (reference sequence). The CDR3 covers 16 residues. The CDR3 here is CATSIFPLPSNYEQYF. In nucleotides, the CDR3 is TGTGCCACCAGCATTTTCCCTCTCCCGAGTAACTACGAGCAGTACTTC.

The chain is built from TRBV11-2 and TRBJ2-3; 9 bases line up with TRBD2. The CDR3 has 15 amino acids. In germline, CDR1 is SGHAT, CDR2 FQNNGV. V was clipped by 5 bases and J by 4 bases; unmatched bases: 7. The chain's CDR3 is CASSTAAGGADTQYF. For the CDR3, the DNA is TGTGCCAGCAGCACGGCAGCGGGGGGCGCAGATACGCAGTATTTT.

The chain employs TRBV30 and TRBJ2-7, with D possibly being TRBD2 (6 bases). The CDR3 loop spans 15 amino acids. Germline CDR1 GTSNPN, CDR2 SVGIG (reference sequence). The V end lost 4 bases, the J end lost 1 base, and 17 bases lay between the germline ends. CDR3 loop: CAWIMGGRKSYEQYF. The CDR3 bases are TGTGCCTGGATTATGGGGGGACGGAAGTCCTACGAGCAGTACTTC.

This clone was found a few times. The chain has TRBV19 and TRBJ2-3; 10 bases are shared with TRBD1. Trimming took 5 bases from V and 0 from J; bases not matched to a gene: 5. This CDR3 is built from 16 residues. Germline V gene data show CDR1 as LNHDA and CDR2 as SQIVND (reference sequence). The DNA of the CDR3 is TGTGCCAGTAGTTTTAGGACAGGGGGGAGCACAGATACGCAGTATTTT. This gives the protein CASSFRTGGSTDTQYF.